This record looks at one TCR beta chain sequence and its context. Its target is unknown. The sample originates from a study of PD-1 blockade in classical Hodgkin lymphoma. Study results and caveats: At baseline, newly diagnosed patients reportedly showed less TCR diversity than healthy donors. Causes of the repertoire differences remain undefined, possibly disease activity or prior therapy.

Time point reported: newly diagnosed, previously untreated cHL patient sample. Germline CDR1 is SGHAT and CDR2 is FQNNGV. V lost 1 base, J lost 6 bases, and 12 bases lay in between. CDR3 size: 14 residues. TCRdb's copy holds only in-frame clones and misses some; the assay was immunoSEQ multiplex PCR. The repertoire consists of about 21,000 clones, with less than 95% occurring once and the leading ten covering approximately 5%. This receptor was taken from a human donor with classical Hodgkin lymphoma. Sequenced sample: peripheral blood mononuclear cells (PBMCs). The gene calls are TRBV11-2 and TRBJ1-1; D ambiguous. CDR3: CASSLASGGSEAFF. The CDR3 nucleotides are TGTGCCAGCAGCTTAGCATCGGGAGGCTCTGAAGCTTTCTTT.